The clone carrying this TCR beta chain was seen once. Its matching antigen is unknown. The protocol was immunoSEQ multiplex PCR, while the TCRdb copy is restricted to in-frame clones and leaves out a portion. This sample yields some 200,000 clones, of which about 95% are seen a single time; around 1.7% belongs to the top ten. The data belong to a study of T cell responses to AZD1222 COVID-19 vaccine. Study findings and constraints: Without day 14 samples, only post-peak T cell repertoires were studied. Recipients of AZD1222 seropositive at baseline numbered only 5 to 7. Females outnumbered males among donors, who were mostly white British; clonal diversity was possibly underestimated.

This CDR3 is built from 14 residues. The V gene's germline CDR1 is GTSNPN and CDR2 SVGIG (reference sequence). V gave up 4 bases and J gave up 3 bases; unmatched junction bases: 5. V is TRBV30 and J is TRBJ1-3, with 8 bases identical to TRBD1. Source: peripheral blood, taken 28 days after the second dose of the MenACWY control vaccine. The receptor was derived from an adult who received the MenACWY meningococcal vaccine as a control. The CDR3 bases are TGTGCCTGGACCCCAGGGGGCCTTGGAAACACCATATATTTT. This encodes CAWTPGGLGNTIYF.